One sample yielded the 27 T cell receptor beta chains listed below, sequenced in a study of Graves' ophthalmopathy and Graves' hyperthyroidism (dated by TCRdb to about 2018). Data came from an Illumina HiSeq 2000. TCR beta CDR3 regions were amplified from RNA transcripts for repertoire sequencing. The first round of RT-PCR was done with HTBI primers and the Qiagen OneStep RT-PCR kit, and was followed by a second round of multiplex PCR, then size selection and purification. Clones were called with MiXCR by TCRdb after fastp trimmed the public reads at Q25, and only in-frame beta chains were retained. When rows share a CDR3 protein, they turn into one entry using the most common DNA and genes. This sample gives around 400,000 distinct CDR3 sequences in total; around a fifth of them show up just once. Around 3.1% of the sample is in the top ten clones. The sample comprised peripheral blood. Receptor source: a woman between 18 and 29 years old with stable Graves' hyperthyroidism. Donor details come from another sample of the same person, matched by shared clones.

This clonotype has at least ten counts. This chain uses TRBV19 with TRBJ2-7, with a weak D call TRBD2 (5 bases). V was pared by 0 bases and J by 5 bases, with 23 bases between. The CDR3 is made up of 18 amino acids. Germline V gene lookup returns CDR1 LNHDA and CDR2 SQIVND (reference sequence). DNA of the CDR3: TGTGCCAGTAGTATAGATCCTCCTTCGGGAATCAATCGTGACGAGCAGTACTTC. Translated, it gives CASSIDPPSGINRDEQYF.

With respect to this clonotype: A single base separates this from a much larger clone, so it may be a read error. The chain uses TRBV7-2 and TRBJ2-2, with TRBD2 as a possible D gene (5 bases). This CDR3 spans 14 amino acids. Germline lookup yields CDR1 SGHTA and CDR2 FQGNSA. CDR3 bases: TGTGCCAGCAGCTTAGTCCCGGAGGCCGGGGAGCTGTTGTTT. Translated: CASSLVPEAGELLF.

V and J are TRBV6-1 and TRBJ1-1; D call uncertain. The CDR3 loop spans 16 amino acids. The germline V and J ends were trimmed by 2 bases and 0 bases, with 13 bases remaining between them. Germline CDR1 is MNHNS and CDR2 is SASEGT. CDR3 region: CASSEQVGGVNTEAFF. Here the CDR3 DNA reads TGTGCCAGCAGTGAACAGGTTGGAGGCGTGAACACTGAAGCTTTCTTT.

This clonotype appeared a few times. The junction does not match germline at one end; this may be a read error. This chain links TRBV12-3 or TRBV12-4 with TRBJ2-4, with 9 bases that match TRBD2. The CDR3 runs to 15 residues. The CDR3 loop reads CASTLGIAGENEKFF. The CDR3 DNA is TGTGCCAGCACACTAGGGATAGCGGGAGAGAATGAGAAGTTCTTC.

This clonotype was seen ten or more times. V gene TRBV10-3 combines with J gene TRBJ1-5; a weak D match, TRBD1 (5 bases). Germline V CDR1 and CDR2: ENHRY, SYGVKD. Trimming left V 10 bases short and J 0 bases short, with 19 bases between. This CDR3 spans 16 amino acids. The CDR3 region has the DNA TGTGCCACCGAAAAAGGGACCCTCCCTAGCAATCAGCCCCAGCATTTT. Translated: CATEKGTLPSNQPQHF.

In this sample, this clonotype turned up many times. The chain employs TRBV20-1 and TRBJ2-7, with TRBD2 matching over 7 bases. The CDR3 contains 15 residues. V lost 1 base, J lost 3 bases, and 9 bases stayed unmatched. The germline V gene encodes CDR1 DFQATT and CDR2 SNEGSKA (reference sequence). DNA of the CDR3: TGCAGTGCTAGAGCTCTGCGCAGCGGGGTCTACGAGCAGTACTTC. Encoded protein: CSARALRSGVYEQYF.

This clonotype was counted between two and nine times. Possible read error: a much larger clone is one base away. The chain joins TRBV6-2 or TRBV6-3 to TRBJ2-2, with TRBD2 identical over 10 bases. The germline V gene has CDR1 MNHEY and CDR2 SVGEGT. The CDR3 covers 14 residues. The CDR3 protein is CASRAGGYTGELCF. CDR3 in DNA: TGTGCCAGCAGAGCGGGAGGGTACACCGGGGAGCTGTGTTTT.

The V and J genes are TRBV15 and TRBJ2-7, with 7 bases fitting TRBD2. This CDR3 spans 15 amino acids. J lost 4 bases, V lost 0 bases, and 6 bases had no gene match. Germline CDR1 and CDR2: LNHNV and YYDKDF (reference sequence). DNA of the CDR3: TGTGCCACCAGCAGAGAAAGCGGGAATTGGTACGAGCAGTACTTC. This encodes CATSRESGNWYEQYF.

This clonotype was counted at least ten times. The chain uses TRBV2 and TRBJ2-5; D perhaps matches TRBD2 (5 bases). V was clipped by 2 bases and J by 4 bases, with 17 bases between them. Germline CDR1 SNHLY, CDR2 FYNNEI. This CDR3 is built from 16 residues. The CDR3 sequence is CASSEFSVGSGETQYF. The CDR3 DNA follows: TGTGCCAGCAGTGAATTTAGCGTGGGGTCGGGAGAGACCCAGTACTTC.

Many counts were recorded for this clonotype. The V call is TRBV9, the J call TRBJ1-1; the D is unclear. The V and J ends lost 1 base and 5 bases respectively, with 9 bases between them. The germline gives CDR1 SGDLS, CDR2 YYNGEE. The CDR3 totals 13 residues. In nucleotides, the CDR3 is TGTGCCAGCAGCGTATCCGGGAAGACTGAAGCTTTCTTT. It codes for CASSVSGKTEAFF.

V is TRBV5-5 and J is TRBJ2-5; D is unresolved. The CDR3 extends over 13 amino acids. Germline V CDR1 and CDR2: SGHKS, YYEKEE (reference sequence). Trimming pared 2 bases from V and 5 bases from J, leaving 10 bases between. The CDR3 reads CASSLPGAETQYF. In DNA, the CDR3 is TGTGCCAGCAGCTTACCCGGCGCGGAGACCCAGTACTTC.

This clonotype was seen ten or more times. This rearrangement joins TRBV6-1 to TRBJ1-3; 7 nucleotides line up with TRBD1. Germline-derived CDR1 and CDR2 are MNHNS and SASEGT. The CDR3 spans 15 residues. Germline trimming cut 0 bases from V and 4 bases from J; bases unmatched to any gene: 3. The CDR3 is CASSEARTGGNTIYF. Written as DNA, the CDR3 is TGTGCCAGCAGTGAAGCTCGGACAGGCGGAAACACCATATATTTT.

This clonotype occurred many times. V gene TRBV6-2 or TRBV6-3 combines with J gene TRBJ2-5; unclear D gene. CDR1 is MNHEY and CDR2 is SVGEGT in the germline V gene. The V end lost 6 bases, the J end lost 2 bases, and 16 bases lay between the germline ends. CDR3 size: 15 residues. CDR3 bases: TGTGCCAGCAGATTCTCGGTTAGACGACAAGAGACCCAGTACTTC. Amino acids: CASRFSVRRQETQYF.

Ten or more counts support this clonotype. The junction differs from germline at one of its ends, possibly a read error. V gene TRBV6-2 or TRBV6-3 combines with J gene TRBJ1-1; 12 bases match TRBD1. This CDR3 spans 13 amino acids. Germline lookup yields CDR1 MNHEY and CDR2 SVGEGT. CDR3 sequence reads: CASRKSGTGGADF. For the CDR3, the DNA is TGTGCCAGCAGAAAATCCGGGACAGGGGGCGCCGATTTT.

This clonotype was seen repeatedly, ten times or more. V usage is TRBV19 and J usage is TRBJ1-2; no clear D gene. The CDR3 has 14 residues. Germline CDR1 reads LNHDA; CDR2 reads SQIVND (reference sequence). The V end lost 3 bases, the J end lost 12 bases, and 20 bases lay between the germline ends. This chain's CDR3 is CASSIRAATPTNTF. The CDR3 DNA reads as TGTGCCAGTAGTATTCGGGCAGCAACCCCCACCAACACCTTC.

This clonotype showed up many times. This sequence joins TRBV11-2 and TRBJ1-1, with a weak D call TRBD1 (5 bases). CDR3 length equals 14 residues. Per germline, CDR1 SGHAT and CDR2 FQNNGV. Between the trimmed V and J ends, which lost 1 base and 10 bases, there was a span of 16 bases. The CDR3 nucleotides read TGTGCCAGCAGCTTAGGAGGGACCCGGGGCGGAGCTTTCTTT. Protein sequence: CASSLGGTRGGAFF.

The table lists this clonotype with a few counts. V gene TRBV11-1 combines with J gene TRBJ2-2; 8 nucleotides agree with TRBD2. J was trimmed by 6 bases and V by 3 bases; bases with no gene match: 12. The CDR3 runs 17 residues. Per the germline V gene, CDR1 is SGHAT and CDR2 is FQDESV (reference sequence). The CDR3 DNA reads TGTGCCAGCAGCTTCTCGGCGGGAGGTTCCCTCGCCGGGGAGCTGTTTTTT. Protein product: CASSFSAGGSLAGELFF.

The sample holds many counts of this clonotype. This sequence joins TRBV2 and TRBJ2-2; possibly TRBD2 for D (5 bases). The V end lost 6 bases, the J end lost 8 bases, and 7 bases lay between the germline ends. This CDR3 contains 11 residues. The germline V gene has CDR1 SNHLY and CDR2 FYNNEI. The CDR3 nucleotides read TGTGCCAGCAGGGGCGGGGGGGAGCTGTTTTTT. The encoded protein is CASRGGGELFF.

This clonotype was seen at least ten times. The genes are TRBV12-3 or TRBV12-4 and TRBJ2-7; 10 positions match TRBD2. The ends lost 5 bases at V and 4 bases at J; junction bases unmatched: 14. This CDR3 is built from 17 residues. CDR3 coding DNA: TGTGCCAGCAGTCCGCCAGGTTCTAGCGGGAGAGGGTACGAGCAGTACTTC. Translated, it gives CASSPPGSSGRGYEQYF.

The CDR3, as DNA: TGTGCCAGCAGTTTTGAGGGGGCGGACGAGCAGTACTTC. Its translation: CASSFEGADEQYF. The V call is TRBV27, the J call TRBJ2-7; TRBD1 matches 7 bases. The trim removed 3 bases at V and 5 bases at J, leaving 4 bases unmatched. Germline CDR1 and CDR2: MNHEY and SMNVEV (reference sequence). The CDR3 has 13 residues.

This clonotype was counted a few times. The conserved phenylalanine or tryptophan is not found at the CDR3 terminus, so this likely reflects a read error. The limits of the CDR3 on the DNA are not certain, so only TCRdb's listed CDR3 is given. This chain links TRBV29-1 with TRBJ2-2. Germline V gene sequence: CDR1 SQVTM, CDR2 ANQGSEA. The CDR3 numbers 13 amino acids, ends counted. The CDR3 loop is CSVARMGTGELCL.

By share, this clonotype counts as medium-sized (0.01 to 0.1%). The chain uses TRBV7-2 and TRBJ2-7; 8 bases match TRBD1. CDR1 SGHTA and CDR2 FQGNSA come from the germline V gene. Trimming cost V 0 bases and J 5 bases; bases outside gene matches: 6. This CDR3 has 15 residues. CDR3 nucleotide sequence: TGTGCCAGCAGCTTAGCTCTGGGACAGGTAAACGAGCAGTACTTC. Protein sequence: CASSLALGQVNEQYF.

At least ten counts were recorded for this clonotype. In DNA form, the CDR3 reads TGTGCCAGCAGACGGGACAGGGGGAGCTCTGGGGCCAACGTCCTGACTTTC. Amino acid sequence: CASRRDRGSSGANVLTF. The gene calls are TRBV6-4 and TRBJ2-6; 11 nucleotides align to TRBD1. The germline V gene has CDR1 MRHNA and CDR2 SNTAGT. V lost 6 bases, J lost 0 bases, and 4 bases stayed unmatched. CDR3 length: 17 residues.

The chain recombines TRBV20-1 with TRBJ2-5; tentative D call: TRBD1 (6 bases). The CDR3 has 13 residues. Looked up from germline, CDR1 is DFQATT and CDR2 is SNEGSKA (reference sequence). V gave up 3 bases and J gave up 3 bases, with 11 bases separating them. CDR3 region: CSASQGQKETQYF. The DNA for the CDR3 is TGCAGTGCTAGTCAGGGACAAAAAGAGACCCAGTACTTC.

The sample holds many counts of this clonotype. The genes are TRBV20-1 and TRBJ2-5; D might be TRBD1 (5 bases). The germline V and J ends were trimmed by 5 bases and 0 bases, with 31 bases remaining between them. Germline V CDR1 and CDR2: DFQATT, SNEGSKA (reference sequence). The CDR3 is made up of 20 amino acids. The DNA of the CDR3 is TGCAGTGCTTTTCTTGACCCAGCGACAGAGGCCTCAGTGTACCAAGAGACCCAGTACTTC. This sequence encodes CSAFLDPATEASVYQETQYF.

This clonotype was found many times. This chain connects TRBV11-2 to TRBJ2-5; no firm D call. V lost 1 base, J lost 4 bases, and 10 bases lay in between. The CDR3 sequence is 14 residues long. CDR1 is SGHAT and CDR2 is FQNNGV in the germline V gene. The CDR3 DNA sequence: TGTGCCAGCAGCTTAGGCCCGTATGGAGAGACCCAGTACTTC. Translated, it gives CASSLGPYGETQYF.

This clonotype was seen many times. The rearrangement links TRBV20-1 to TRBJ2-7; TRBD2 is a possible D gene (6 bases). Trimming took 3 bases from V and 1 from J, leaving 10 bases between them. Germline V CDR1 and CDR2: DFQATT, SNEGSKA (reference sequence). This CDR3 has 13 residues. CDR3 amino acids: CSARSSESYEQYF. The DNA for the CDR3 is TGCAGTGCTAGGTCTAGCGAGTCCTACGAGCAGTACTTC.